These 28 T cell receptor beta chains were sequenced from one sample in a study of CD8+ T cells in alopecia areata. RNA extraction was followed by reverse transcription into cDNA, which acted as the sequencing template. Assay used: immunoSEQ multiplex PCR; TCRdb lists only in-frame clones, some missing. The sample records 210,000 or so clones, approximately 67% being singletons. Stated treatment: oral pan-JAK inhibitor, 5-10 mg twice daily. Sequences were derived from CD4+ T cells sorted from blood, sampled at week 44, from a patient treated with tofacitinib. These receptors were taken from a human donor with alopecia areata.

V usage is TRBV30 and J usage is TRBJ2-3; D is undetermined. CDR1 is GTSNPN and CDR2 is SVGIG in the germline V gene (reference sequence). This CDR3 spans 13 amino acids. Trimming left V 4 bases short and J 0 bases short, with 8 bases between. The CDR3 here is CAWMLSSTDTQYF. The CDR3 DNA sequence: TGTGCCTGGATGTTGTCTAGCACAGATACGCAGTATTTT.

This chain links TRBV6-6 with TRBJ2-7; 8 positions match TRBD1. Germline trimming cut 6 bases from V and 8 bases from J; bases unmatched to any gene: 12. CDR3 size: 14 residues. CDR1 and CDR2 from the germline V gene are MNHNY and SVGAGI (reference sequence). The DNA for the CDR3 is TGTGCCAGCAGGTCCCCCGGGACAGGAGCACAGCAGTACTTC. Translated, it gives CASRSPGTGAQQYF.

This clone appeared many times. The V call is TRBV13, the J call TRBJ1-6; D is undetermined. The germline gives CDR1 PRHDT, CDR2 FYEKMQ (reference sequence). This CDR3 is built from 15 residues. V lost 5 bases and J lost 4, with 12 bases in between. The CDR3 coding sequence is TGTGCCAGCAGCCAAGGTCCGCTTTATAATTCACCCCTCCACTTT. It encodes CASSQGPLYNSPLHF.

This chain connects TRBV11-3 to TRBJ1-6; D gene uncertain. The CDR3 totals 14 residues. V was pared by 4 bases and J by 4 bases, with 8 bases between. CDR1 and CDR2 (germline): SGHNT, YENEEA. The CDR3 is CASSYDLYNSPLHF. DNA of the CDR3: TGTGCCAGCAGCTACGACCTTTATAATTCACCCCTCCACTTT.

The V and J genes are TRBV30 and TRBJ1-6; unclear D gene. The CDR3 consists of 12 residues. Germline V gene sequence: CDR1 GTSNPN, CDR2 SVGIG (reference sequence). V shed 3 bases and J shed 7 bases, with 7 bases lying between them. Written as DNA, the CDR3 is TGTGCCTGGAGGGGGTCAAATTCACCCCTCCACTTT. This sequence encodes CAWRGSNSPLHF.

J is TRBJ1-1 and V is TRBV30, with D perhaps TRBD1 (5 bases). The CDR3 extends over 18 amino acids. Trimming took off 1 base at V and 1 base at J, with 22 bases between the two ends. Germline CDR1 and CDR2: GTSNPN and SVGIG (reference sequence). CDR3 in amino acids: CAWSGTDNYFSPNTEAFF. The DNA of the CDR3 is TGTGCCTGGAGTGGTACGGACAACTACTTTTCACCGAACACTGAAGCTTTCTTT.

The chain carries TRBV7-9 and TRBJ2-3, with 10 bases aligning to TRBD2. Germline V gene lookup returns CDR1 SEHNR and CDR2 FQNEAQ (reference sequence). Trimming removed 5 bases from V and 6 bases from J; junction bases left unmatched: 11. The CDR3 covers 16 residues. CDR3 nucleotide sequence: TGTGCCAGCAGCCCGTCGGGACTAGCGTTACCGGATACGCAGTATTTT. Protein sequence: CASSPSGLALPDTQYF.

The V gene is TRBV6-5, the J gene TRBJ1-2; TRBD1 might be the D (5 bases). V shed 5 bases and J shed 4 bases, with 17 bases lying between them. Germline CDR1 reads MNHEY; CDR2 reads SVGAGI. This CDR3 is 15 amino acids long. CDR3 sequence reads: CASSPGDLSSYGYTF. The CDR3 DNA is TGTGCCAGCAGTCCGGGGGATCTTAGCAGCTATGGCTACACCTTC.

The chain links TRBV9 to TRBJ1-3; a possible D gene is TRBD1 (5 bases). Germline CDR1 and CDR2: SGDLS and YYNGEE. The CDR3 is made up of 16 amino acids. V lost 2 bases to trimming and J lost 0 bases, with 12 bases between them. CDR3 residues: CASSVQGPDSGNTIYF. The CDR3 DNA reads TGTGCCAGCAGCGTCCAGGGCCCGGACTCTGGAAACACCATATATTTT.

The rearrangement uses TRBV19 and TRBJ2-1; D may be TRBD2 (5 bases). The CDR3 runs 14 residues. Germline CDR1 is LNHDA and CDR2 is SQIVND (reference sequence). Trimming removed 10 bases at V and 3 bases at J, with 16 bases between. The CDR3 loop is CATSTGGFYNEQFF. In nucleotides, the CDR3 is TGTGCCACCTCGACGGGCGGGTTCTACAATGAGCAGTTCTTC.

The genes are TRBV5-1 and TRBJ2-3, with D unresolved. Germline CDR1 is SGHRS and CDR2 is YFSETQ. Trimming stripped 1 base from V and 4 bases from J, with 7 bases between. This CDR3 region has 13 residues. DNA of the CDR3: TGCGCCAGCAGCTTGATGGGCTCAGATACGCAGTATTTT. Translating it yields CASSLMGSDTQYF.

The table lists this clone with a few counts. This rearrangement joins TRBV29-1 to TRBJ2-2, with D unclear. CDR1 is SQVTM, CDR2 ANQGSEA, per germline. V was shortened by 5 bases and J by 7 bases, with 5 bases between the two germline ends. The CDR3 is 10 residues long. This CDR3 is CSVTDGELFF. The CDR3 DNA reads as TGCAGCGTTACGGACGGGGAGCTGTTTTTT.

This clone turned up a few times. The chain has TRBV5-6 and TRBJ2-7; 9 bases fit TRBD1. This CDR3 contains 14 residues. With V trimmed by 5 bases and J by 1 base, 4 bases remained unmatched. The germline CDR1 and CDR2 sequences are SGHDT and YYEEEE. This CDR3 reads CASSGQGNSYEQYF. The DNA for the CDR3 is TGTGCCAGCAGTGGACAGGGGAATTCCTACGAGCAGTACTTC.

This clone has a handful of counts. V is TRBV10-3 and J is TRBJ1-1; possible D gene TRBD1, 5 bases. This CDR3 spans 14 amino acids. Trimming removed 4 bases from V and 4 bases from J, with 13 bases in between. Per germline, CDR1 ENHRY and CDR2 SYGVKD. DNA for the CDR3: TGTGCCATCAGTGTTGGGGGAGGGTTCACTGAAGCTTTCTTT. It encodes CAISVGGGFTEAFF.

This rearrangement joins TRBV6-5 to TRBJ2-3; TRBD1 aligns across 9 bases. Looked up from germline, CDR1 is MNHEY and CDR2 is SVGAGI. J lost 3 bases, V lost 6 bases, and 4 bases had no gene match. The CDR3 loop spans 14 amino acids. The CDR3 nucleotides are TGTGCCAGCAGCCACAGGGGGCTGACAGATACGCAGTATTTT. It codes for CASSHRGLTDTQYF.

The chain uses TRBV2 and TRBJ1-5; no definite D call. This CDR3 has 15 amino acids. V gave up 4 bases and J gave up 4 bases, with 14 bases separating them. Germline assignment: CDR1 SNHLY and CDR2 FYNNEI. The CDR3 sequence is CASSGGVGRNQPQHF. CDR3 bases: TGTGCCAGCAGTGGTGGGGTTGGTAGGAATCAGCCCCAGCATTTT.

The chain links TRBV7-2 to TRBJ1-2; the D is unclear. CDR1 is SGHTA and CDR2 is FQGNSA in the germline V gene. Trimming pared 6 bases from V and 4 bases from J, leaving 15 bases between. The CDR3 is 14 residues long. In DNA form, the CDR3 reads TGTGCCAGCAGTCCCCTACGGGGTCTCTATGGCTACACCTTC. Translation gives CASSPLRGLYGYTF.

The chain has TRBV29-1 and TRBJ2-4; no reliable D call. The germline V and J ends were trimmed by 7 bases and 0 bases, with 7 bases remaining between them. The CDR3 is 12 residues long. Germline-derived CDR1 and CDR2 are SQVTM and ANQGSEA. This chain's CDR3 is CSGGLAKNIQYF. DNA for the CDR3: TGCAGCGGGGGTCTAGCCAAAAACATTCAGTACTTC.

This chain links TRBV29-1 with TRBJ2-3, with TRBD2 identical over 7 bases. CDR1 and CDR2 from the germline V gene are SQVTM and ANQGSEA. The CDR3 spans 13 residues. Trimming took 7 bases from V and 2 from J; bases not matched to a gene: 6. CDR3 loop: CSAFGGNTDTQYF. The DNA of the CDR3 is TGCAGCGCCTTCGGGGGGAACACAGATACGCAGTATTTT.

This chain connects TRBV27 to TRBJ1-2; 10 bases fit TRBD1. The CDR3 loop spans 16 amino acids. With V trimmed by 2 bases and J by 2 bases, 5 bases remained unmatched. The germline gives CDR1 MNHEY, CDR2 SMNVEV (reference sequence). DNA for the CDR3: TGTGCCAGCAGTTTACGCCTGGGACAGGGGAACTATGGCTACACCTTC. It yields the protein CASSLRLGQGNYGYTF.

This rearrangement joins TRBV11-2 to TRBJ2-1; TRBD2 might be the D (6 bases). V shed 1 base and J shed 10 bases, with 20 bases lying between them. CDR1 is SGHAT and CDR2 is FQNNGV in the germline V gene. The CDR3 runs to 16 residues. The CDR3 DNA sequence: TGTGCCAGCAGCTTAGTAGGCAGGGACTTAAGGCCCGAGCAGTTCTTC. This gives the protein CASSLVGRDLRPEQFF.

The chain joins TRBV4-1 to TRBJ1-5; D is possibly TRBD1 (6 bases). Looked up from germline, CDR1 is MGHRA and CDR2 is YSYEKL. The length of the CDR3 is 17 residues. The V end lost 0 bases, the J end lost 0 bases, and 12 bases lay between the germline ends. CDR3 nucleotides: TGCGCCAGCAGCCAAGAAGGGGGGGCGAATAGCAATCAGCCCCAGCATTTT. It yields the protein CASSQEGGANSNQPQHF.

With regard to this clone: The same CDR3 also results from other DNA sequences found in this sample. V usage is TRBV30 and J usage is TRBJ1-5; D may be TRBD1 (6 bases). The CDR3 runs 13 residues. Germline loops: CDR1 GTSNPN, CDR2 SVGIG (reference sequence). The V end was cut by 3 bases, the J end by 4 bases, with 10 bases between. The CDR3 protein is CAWSVDRNQPQHF. Written as DNA, the CDR3 is TGTGCCTGGAGCGTCGACAGGAATCAGCCCCAGCATTTT.

CDR3 sequence: CASSLHLVSSYNEQFF. The CDR3 bases are TGTGCCAGCAGCCTTCATCTAGTGTCCTCCTACAATGAGCAGTTCTTC. This rearrangement joins TRBV5-4 to TRBJ2-1; no firm D call. V was shortened by 4 bases and J by 0 bases, with 14 bases between the two germline ends. CDR3 length equals 16 residues. Germline assignment: CDR1 SGHNT and CDR2 YYREEE (reference sequence).

This chain links TRBV7-2 with TRBJ2-7, with 7 nucleotides matching TRBD1. With V trimmed by 5 bases and J by 10 bases, 8 bases remained unmatched. CDR1 and CDR2 from the germline V gene are SGHTA and FQGNSA. This CDR3 is 12 amino acids long. The DNA for the CDR3 is TGTGCCAGCAGCCTCGACAGGGCAGTCCAGTACTTC. Its translation: CASSLDRAVQYF.

The chain joins TRBV29-1 to TRBJ2-3; D gene ambiguous. The CDR3 totals 12 residues. V was cut by 4 bases and J by 4 bases, with 9 bases left in between. The germline gives CDR1 SQVTM, CDR2 ANQGSEA. CDR3 coding DNA: TGCAGCGTTGCGATATTCGCAGATACGCAGTATTTT. It yields the protein CSVAIFADTQYF.

The rearrangement links TRBV5-4 to TRBJ2-7; 7 bases match TRBD2. The CDR3 extends over 13 amino acids. Losses at the gene ends were 1 base for V and 3 bases for J; bases not matched to a gene: 1. Looked up from germline, CDR1 is SGHNT and CDR2 is YYREEE (reference sequence). CDR3 DNA sequence: TGTGCCAGCAGCTTGTGGGGGGGCTACGAGCAGTACTTC. Translated: CASSLWGGYEQYF.

This chain connects TRBV11-2 to TRBJ2-7; D is undetermined. The V and J ends lost 1 base and 4 bases respectively, with 14 bases between them. This CDR3 is built from 15 residues. The germline V gene has CDR1 SGHAT and CDR2 FQNNGV. The CDR3 region is CASSLGVQDSYEQYF. CDR3 DNA sequence: TGTGCCAGCAGCTTAGGAGTCCAGGATTCTTACGAGCAGTACTTC.